Below are 23 T cell receptor beta chains sequenced from a single sample in a study of T cell repertoires and HLA-DP antigens. Here immunoSEQ multiplex PCR was the method, and the copy in TCRdb shows in-frame clones only, minus some. The repertoire holds about 120,000 clones, with 90% to 95% as singletons. The antigens these receptors bind are not known. The specimen sequenced was CD4+ T cells from PBMCs. Receptors were obtained from a woman aged 18 to 35 in good health and CMV-seronegative.

This rearrangement joins TRBV5-1 to TRBJ1-3, with TRBD1 matching 7 bases. The germline V gene encodes CDR1 SGHRS and CDR2 YFSETQ. The CDR3 length is 15 residues. V trimming: 6 bases; J trimming: 2 bases; junction bases outside the gene matches: 8. The CDR3 protein is CASTPGQNPGNTIYF. The CDR3 DNA is TGCGCCAGCACACCGGGACAGAACCCTGGAAACACCATATATTTT.

The V call is TRBV4-3, the J call TRBJ1-6; D unresolved. The CDR3 is 17 residues long. V was trimmed by 5 bases and J by 2 bases, leaving 16 bases between them. The V gene's germline CDR1 is LGHNA and CDR2 YSLEER. CDR3 region: CASSESQDGAYNSPLHF. The CDR3 bases are TGCGCCAGCAGCGAATCCCAGGACGGTGCCTATAATTCACCCCTCCACTTT.

V and J are TRBV19 and TRBJ2-7; TRBD1 aligns across 7 bases. Germline V gene data show CDR1 as LNHDA and CDR2 as SQIVND (reference sequence). This CDR3 is built from 15 residues. V gave up 6 bases and J gave up 0 bases; unmatched junction bases: 8. Here the CDR3 reads CASSPRTGASYEQYF. The CDR3 coding sequence is TGTGCCAGTAGCCCACGTACAGGGGCCTCCTACGAGCAGTACTTC.

The J gene is TRBJ1-1, the V gene TRBV18; D gene ambiguous. The V gene's germline CDR1 is KGHSH and CDR2 LQKENI. This CDR3 is 14 amino acids long. The V gene lost 2 bases and the J gene lost 11 bases, with 18 bases spanning the gap. CDR3 coding DNA: TGTGCCAGCTCACCAAGCTTTGGAGGATCTAGGGCTTTCTTT. Protein product: CASSPSFGGSRAFF.

The V gene is TRBV28, the J gene TRBJ1-4; D not resolved. Germline values: CDR1 MDHEN, CDR2 SYDVKM. V lost 1 base, J lost 6 bases, and 15 bases lay in between. The CDR3 contains 16 residues. This chain's CDR3 is CASSLSRGWGYEKLFF. CDR3 nucleotide sequence: TGTGCCAGCAGTTTATCCCGGGGTTGGGGTTATGAAAAACTGTTTTTT.

The genes are TRBV10-3 and TRBJ1-2; TRBD1 matches 7 bases. The V gene's germline CDR1 is ENHRY and CDR2 SYGVKD. This CDR3 comprises 14 residues. Trimming removed 6 bases from V and 4 bases from J; junction bases left unmatched: 8. CDR3 in DNA: TGTGCCATCAGCGACCCCAGGGGGGCCTATGGCTACACCTTC. Translating it yields CAISDPRGAYGYTF.

This chain links TRBV2 with TRBJ1-5, with a tentative D call TRBD1 (5 bases). There are 13 residues in the CDR3. The ends were cut back, 5 bases at V and 6 bases at J, with 11 bases in the middle. Germline CDR1 is SNHLY and CDR2 is FYNNEI. Here the CDR3 DNA reads TGTGCCAGCAGTATTCAGGGTTTTCAGCCCCAGCATTTT. It translates to CASSIQGFQPQHF.

CDR3 residues: CASSRPSSGSWSGELFF. CDR3 sequence (DNA): TGTGCCAGCAGCCGACCTTCTAGCGGGAGTTGGTCCGGGGAGCTGTTTTTT. The rearrangement joins TRBV9 to TRBJ2-2, with 10 bases that match TRBD2. The CDR3 runs to 17 residues. With V trimmed by 4 bases and J by 6 bases, 12 bases remained unmatched. Germline values: CDR1 SGDLS, CDR2 YYNGEE.

The chain uses TRBV28 and TRBJ1-2; D is uncertain. With 4 bases removed from V and 4 bases from J, the gap between germline ends came to 10 bases. There are 13 residues in the CDR3. Germline V CDR1 and CDR2: MDHEN, SYDVKM. The CDR3 reads CASSSGPAYGYTF. As DNA, the CDR3 is TGTGCCAGCAGTTCCGGGCCGGCCTATGGCTACACCTTC.

The chain combines TRBV4-1 with TRBJ2-5, with 9 positions matching TRBD2. This CDR3 has 18 residues. Germline values: CDR1 MGHRA, CDR2 YSYEKL. The junction had 16 bases not matched to a gene; V was cut back by 6 bases and J by 2 bases. In DNA, the CDR3 is TGCGCCAGCAGTCGCCTCCCGGGGCTAGCGGGGCGTCAAGAGACCCAGTACTTC. Translation: CASSRLPGLAGRQETQYF.

This rearrangement joins TRBV7-2 to TRBJ1-4, with TRBD1 matching 7 bases. The CDR3 has 13 residues. The trim removed 5 bases at V and 6 bases at J, leaving 3 bases unmatched. The V gene's germline CDR1 is SGHTA and CDR2 FQGNSA. The DNA for the CDR3 is TGTGCCAGCAGCCCCCAGGGGGATGAAAAACTGTTTTTT. It specifies CASSPQGDEKLFF.

The chain carries TRBV4-1 and TRBJ2-1; no clear D. Germline-derived CDR1 and CDR2 are MGHRA and YSYEKL. The CDR3 consists of 15 residues. V dropped 1 base and J dropped 5 bases, with 12 bases sitting between them. CDR3 region: CASSQVAGLHNEQFF. CDR3 nucleotide sequence: TGCGCCAGCAGCCAAGTCGCCGGGTTACACAATGAGCAGTTCTTC.

This sequence joins TRBV6-6 and TRBJ2-7; D not certain. Germline V gives CDR1 MNHNY, CDR2 SVGAGI (reference sequence). This CDR3 comprises 13 residues. The V end was cut by 2 bases, the J end by 3 bases, with 8 bases between. In DNA, the CDR3 is TGTGCCAGCAGTTACGGACGGAACTACGAGCAGTACTTC. Translation gives CASSYGRNYEQYF.

This clone has only a few counts. The chain links TRBV7-9 to TRBJ1-5, with 7 bases lining up with TRBD1. V was pared by 4 bases and J by 0 bases, with 6 bases of the junction left unmatched. This CDR3 has 16 amino acids. Germline lookup yields CDR1 SEHNR and CDR2 FQNEAQ (reference sequence). The DNA of the CDR3 is TGTGCCAGCAGCTCAGACAGGGTCTATAGCAATCAGCCCCAGCATTTT. It yields the protein CASSSDRVYSNQPQHF.

The chain couples TRBV6-5 to TRBJ2-3; 11 bases fit TRBD1. Unmatched junction bases numbered 5, after V lost 4 bases and J lost 5 bases. Germline CDR1 is MNHEY and CDR2 is SVGAGI. The CDR3 has 15 amino acids. The CDR3: CASSSRTGGKDTQYF. In DNA, the CDR3 is TGTGCCAGCAGTTCAAGGACAGGGGGCAAAGATACGCAGTATTTT.

The V gene is TRBV15, the J gene TRBJ2-5; TRBD1 aligns across 7 bases. Germline CDR1 is LNHNV and CDR2 is YYDKDF (reference sequence). Trimming took 4 bases from V and 5 from J; bases not matched to a gene: 4. The CDR3 runs to 13 residues. This chain's CDR3 is CATSTGTAETQYF. DNA for the CDR3: TGTGCCACCAGCACCGGGACAGCTGAGACCCAGTACTTC.

The chain uses TRBV18 and TRBJ1-1; the D gene is possibly TRBD1 (5 bases). The CDR3 covers 13 residues. V lost 6 bases to trimming and J lost 1 base, with 9 bases between them. Germline-derived CDR1 and CDR2 are KGHSH and LQKENI. In DNA form, the CDR3 reads TGTGCCAGCTCCGCAACAGGGAACACTGAAGCTTTCTTT. This encodes CASSATGNTEAFF.

The chain recombines TRBV19 with TRBJ1-1; D ambiguous. With 8 bases removed from V and 0 bases from J, the gap between germline ends came to 10 bases. Germline lookup yields CDR1 LNHDA and CDR2 SQIVND (reference sequence). The CDR3 length is 13 residues. CDR3: CASQYELNTEAFF. The CDR3 DNA sequence: TGTGCCAGTCAATACGAACTGAACACTGAAGCTTTCTTT.

The chain carries TRBV5-8 and TRBJ2-7; D unresolved. V was pared by 0 bases and J by 3 bases, with 10 bases between. This CDR3 spans 14 amino acids. Germline V gene sequence: CDR1 SGHTS, CDR2 YDEGEE. CDR3 bases: TGTGCCAGCAGCTTGGCCGGAAGAAACTACGAGCAGTACGTC. Translating gives CASSLAGRNYEQYV.

The chain combines TRBV4-2 with TRBJ2-2; tentatively, D is TRBD2 (5 bases). V was trimmed by 1 base and J by 0 bases, leaving 9 bases between them. Per the germline V gene, CDR1 is LGHNA and CDR2 is YNFKEQ. The CDR3 runs to 16 residues. The CDR3, as DNA: TGTGCCAGCAGCCAAGCCAGCGGATCGAACACCGGGGAGCTGTTTTTT. Protein product: CASSQASGSNTGELFF.

V usage is TRBV28 and J usage is TRBJ2-7; TRBD1 agrees at 7 bases. The CDR3 loop spans 15 amino acids. J lost 3 bases, V lost 5 bases, and 10 bases had no gene match. Germline assignment: CDR1 MDHEN and CDR2 SYDVKM. The CDR3 loop reads CASSPSGTELYEQYF. DNA for the CDR3: TGTGCCAGCAGTCCCTCCGGGACAGAGCTCTACGAGCAGTACTTC. Full variable domain (remainder filled in from reference TRBV28 and TRBJ2-7): DVKVTQSSRYLVKRTGEKVFLECVQDMDHENMFWYRQDPGLGLRLIYFSYDVKMKEKGDIPEGYSVSREKKERFSLILESASTNQTSMYLCASSPSGTELYEQYFGPGTRLTVT.

CDR3: CATIGEILNSPLHF. The CDR3 nucleotides are TGTGCCACAATCGGGGAAATCTTGAATTCACCCCTCCACTTT. This chain links TRBV2 with TRBJ1-6; D is ambiguous. The CDR3 runs to 14 residues. V lost 10 bases and J 7 bases, leaving 17 bases between the germline ends. Germline-derived CDR1 and CDR2 are SNHLY and FYNNEI.

The chain employs TRBV7-6 and TRBJ2-1; D unresolved. The CDR3 consists of 13 residues. Germline CDR1 SGHVS, CDR2 FNYEAQ. V was pared by 7 bases and J by 0 bases, with 7 bases between. The DNA of the CDR3 is TGTGCCAGCACCCCCGGCTCCTACAATGAGCAGTTCTTC. This gives the protein CASTPGSYNEQFF.